One and the same sample provided the 30 T cell receptor beta chains below, sequenced in a study of CD8 T cells in ankylosing spondylitis. Each CDR3 protein gets one entry after TCRdb re-called the 5' RACE reads with MiXCR. The data contain around 25,000 distinct CDR3 sequences, about a sixth of them seen just once; the ten biggest clones take up approximately 27%. Material: blood. The source of these receptors is a male donor with ankylosing spondylitis or in good health (not recorded which).

This clonotype was counted ten times or more. The chain combines TRBV10-3 with TRBJ2-7; D remains ambiguous. Germline V CDR1 and CDR2: ENHRY, SYGVKD. The CDR3 covers 13 residues. The V gene lost 3 bases and the J gene lost 4 bases, with 10 bases spanning the gap. The CDR3 DNA is TGTGCCATCAGTGAAGATACCGATTACGAGCAGTACGTC. Translating it yields CAISEDTDYEQYV.

This clonotype was observed at least ten times. The chain uses TRBV29-1 and TRBJ2-2; D remains unclear. CDR3 length: 12 residues. The germline CDR1 and CDR2 sequences are SQVTM and ANQGSEA. The V gene lost 4 bases and the J gene lost 1 base, with 4 bases spanning the gap. CDR3 region: CSVGQNTGELFF. The DNA for the CDR3 is TGCAGCGTTGGTCAGAACACCGGGGAGCTGTTTTTT.

This clonotype was recorded many times. The chain has TRBV6-2 or TRBV6-3 and TRBJ2-1; D perhaps matches TRBD1 (7 bases). V was trimmed by 7 bases and J by 9 bases, leaving 10 bases between them. The CDR3 has 11 residues. Germline V CDR1 and CDR2: MNHEY, SVGEGT. In DNA form, the CDR3 reads TGTGCCAGCAACCAGGGGGGTGAGCAGTTCTTC. Residues: CASNQGGEQFF.

This clonotype has only a few counts. The chain employs TRBV10-3 and TRBJ2-7, with D maybe TRBD1 (5 bases). The V gene lost 7 bases and the J gene lost 3 bases, with 19 bases spanning the gap. The CDR3 extends over 15 amino acids. Per germline, CDR1 ENHRY and CDR2 SYGVKD. CDR3 sequence reads: CAIKRGQGFIYEQYF. The CDR3 region has the DNA TGTGCCATCAAGCGAGGTCAGGGTTTCATCTACGAGCAGTACTTC.

This clonotype was counted at least ten times. This chain connects TRBV29-1 to TRBJ2-5; 8 bases map to TRBD2. Germline V lookup: CDR1 SQVTM, CDR2 ANQGSEA. With V trimmed by 4 bases and J by 4 bases, 11 bases remained unmatched. This CDR3 contains 15 residues. CDR3 residues: CSVAPRGGVGETQYF. In nucleotides, the CDR3 is TGCAGCGTTGCCCCTCGGGGGGGAGTAGGAGAGACCCAGTACTTC.

This clonotype was picked up a small number of times. Here the CDR3 reads CASSTQGRTDTQYF. As DNA, the CDR3 is TGTGCCAGCAGTACACAGGGTCGCACAGATACGCAGTATTTT. The chain has TRBV12-3 or TRBV12-4 and TRBJ2-3; perhaps TRBD1 as D (6 bases). The length of the CDR3 is 14 residues. V dropped 5 bases and J dropped 1 base, with 10 bases sitting between them.

The rearrangement links TRBV21-1 to TRBJ2-6. TRBV21-1 is a documented pseudogene. The CDR3 covers 17 residues. CDR3 DNA: TGTGCCACCAGGGGCAGATGGCGTGTTCTCGGGGCCAACGTCCTGACTTTC. Protein product: CATRGRWRVLGANVLTF.

This sequence joins TRBV21-1 and TRBJ1-5. TRBV21-1 is termed a pseudogene. This CDR3 is 10 amino acids long. CDR3 sequence: CAIRNQPQHF. In DNA, the CDR3 is TGTGCCATTCGCAATCAGCCCCAGCATTTT.

This clonotype was detected a few times. The chain is built from TRBV4-3 and TRBJ2-1; a weak D match, TRBD2 (6 bases). V dropped 0 bases and J dropped 9 bases, with 9 bases sitting between them. Germline CDR1 and CDR2: LGHNA and YSLEER. The CDR3 has 13 amino acids. CDR3 residues: CASSQEDYLEQFF. DNA for the CDR3: TGCGCCAGCAGCCAAGAGGACTATCTTGAGCAGTTCTTC.

Worth noting for this clonotype: An end of the junction differs from the germline gene, which may be a read error. V gene TRBV15 combines with J gene TRBJ2-3; maybe TRBD1 (7 bases). CDR1 is LNHNV, CDR2 YYDKDF, per germline (reference sequence). The CDR3 is 16 residues long. The CDR3 nucleotides read TGTGTCACCACCGCGAGGAGGGGGCAAGGCACAGATACGCAGTATTTT. Its protein product is CVTTARRGQGTDTQYF. Supplemented by reference TRBV15 and TRBJ2-3, the full variable domain reads DAMVIQNPRYQVTQFGKPVTLSCSQTLNHNVMYWYQQKSSQAPKLLFHYYDKDFNNEADTPDNFQSRRPNTSFCFLDIRSPGLGDTAMYLCVTTARRGQGTDTQYFGPGTRLTVL.

This chain joins TRBV7-8 and TRBJ2-1, with a weak D call TRBD1 (5 bases). This CDR3 has 17 residues. Germline V gene data show CDR1 as SGHVS and CDR2 as FQNEAQ. V was clipped by 1 base and J by 9 bases, with 22 bases between them. This CDR3 is CASSLVIFQGSLGEQFF. CDR3 in DNA: TGTGCCAGCAGCTTAGTTATCTTCCAGGGTAGCTTGGGTGAGCAGTTCTTC.

This clonotype was counted many times. The chain employs TRBV20-1 and TRBJ2-2; 8 bases align to TRBD2. The CDR3 extends over 14 amino acids. Germline CDR1 reads DFQATT; CDR2 reads SNEGSKA (reference sequence). Trimming removed 1 base from V and 3 bases from J; junction bases left unmatched: 1. CDR3 in amino acids: CSARVAGHTGELFF. DNA of the CDR3: TGCAGTGCTAGAGTAGCGGGGCACACCGGGGAGCTGTTTTTT.

This chain connects TRBV21-1 to TRBJ2-7; the D segment call TRBD1 is taken from the table without a DNA check. TRBV21-1 is tagged as a pseudogene. The CDR3 spans 14 residues. The CDR3 DNA reads TGTGCCAGCAGCAAGAGGGGGCCCTCCTACGAGCAGTACTTC. It specifies CASSKRGPSYEQYF.

This clonotype was recorded a few times. The V gene is TRBV29-1, the J gene TRBJ1-1; 9 nucleotides agree with TRBD1. Germline V gene sequence: CDR1 SQVTM, CDR2 ANQGSEA. V lost 6 bases, J lost 5 bases, and 10 bases stayed unmatched. The CDR3 runs 14 residues. CDR3: CSVVATGGHTEAFF. The CDR3 DNA reads as TGCAGCGTCGTTGCGACAGGGGGTCATACTGAAGCTTTCTTT.

At least ten counts were recorded for this clonotype. The chain has TRBV20-1 and TRBJ2-3; 13 nucleotides align to TRBD2. The V and J ends lost 1 base and 7 bases, in that order; junction bases with no gene match: 5. The CDR3 is 15 residues long. Germline loops: CDR1 DFQATT, CDR2 SNEGSKA (reference sequence). For the CDR3, the DNA is TGCAGTGCTAGAGGAACTAGCGGGAGGGGGAATACGCAGTATTTT. Its protein is CSARGTSGRGNTQYF.

This rearrangement joins TRBV29-1 to TRBJ2-2; tentative D call: TRBD1 (5 bases). The CDR3 totals 15 residues. V lost 4 bases and J 2 bases, leaving 14 bases between the germline ends. Germline-derived CDR1 and CDR2 are SQVTM and ANQGSEA. CDR3 sequence: CSVGGTDRNTGELFF. In DNA, the CDR3 is TGCAGCGTTGGGGGAACCGACAGAAACACCGGGGAGCTGTTTTTT.

In its sample, this clonotype was seen a few times. This sequence joins TRBV12-3 or TRBV12-4 and TRBJ2-2, with TRBD1 matching 12 bases. CDR3 length: 19 residues. Germline trimming cut 5 bases from V and 0 bases from J; bases unmatched to any gene: 10. The CDR3 nucleotides are TGTGCCAGCAGTCCCTACCCCGGGACAGGGGGCGCGAACACCGGGGAGCTGTTTTTT. Its translation: CASSPYPGTGGANTGELFF.

This clonotype was detected many times. The chain couples TRBV19 to TRBJ2-3, with D possibly being TRBD1 or TRBD2 (5 bases each). Looked up from germline, CDR1 is LNHDA and CDR2 is SQIVND (reference sequence). The CDR3 covers 15 residues. V lost 6 bases and J 3 bases, leaving 16 bases between the germline ends. The DNA of the CDR3 is TGTGCCAGTAGGGATCAGGGAGATTGGACAGATACGCAGTATTTT. Protein sequence: CASRDQGDWTDTQYF.

This chain links TRBV7-8 with TRBJ2-7; the D gene is possibly TRBD2 (6 bases). V was trimmed by 1 base and J by 9 bases, leaving 19 bases between them. The V gene's germline CDR1 is SGHVS and CDR2 FQNEAQ. CDR3 length: 15 amino acids. The CDR3 DNA reads as TGTGCCAGCAGCTTAGTGCTTAGCGGACCCCAGGGGCAGTACTTC. As protein: CASSLVLSGPQGQYF.

This clonotype was counted many times. The chain carries TRBV28 and TRBJ2-5; 8 bases map to TRBD2. Trimming took 2 bases from V and 3 from J; bases not matched to a gene: 2. Per the germline V gene, CDR1 is MDHEN and CDR2 is SYDVKM. This CDR3 is 14 amino acids long. The DNA for the CDR3 is TGTGCCAGCAGTTTACCGGGACTAGAAGAGACCCAGTACTTC. This encodes CASSLPGLEETQYF.

The chain employs TRBV2 and TRBJ2-7; 10 nucleotides match TRBD2. Germline loops: CDR1 SNHLY, CDR2 FYNNEI. The CDR3 consists of 15 residues. Losses at the gene ends were 6 bases for V and 0 bases for J; bases not matched to a gene: 5. The DNA for the CDR3 is TGTGCCAGCAGCGTTAGCGGGAGGACCTCCTACGAGCAGTACTTC. As protein: CASSVSGRTSYEQYF.

V gene TRBV13 combines with J gene TRBJ2-5; 11 bases agree with TRBD1. Germline CDR1 is PRHDT and CDR2 is FYEKMQ (reference sequence). CDR3 length: 14 residues. V shed 4 bases, J shed 8 bases, and the junction held 6 bases outside the gene matches. CDR3 in DNA: TGTGCCAGCAGCTCAGGACAGGGGGCGATAACCCAGTACTTC. It is translated as CASSSGQGAITQYF.

This clonotype was picked up a small number of times. The gene calls are TRBV7-9 and TRBJ2-1; D is unresolved. Looked up from germline, CDR1 is SEHNR and CDR2 is FQNEAQ (reference sequence). The CDR3 is 12 residues long. V dropped 2 bases and J dropped 12 bases, with 11 bases sitting between them. In nucleotides, the CDR3 is TGTGCCAGCAGCTTAAGGGATATGGGGCAGTTCTTC. This encodes CASSLRDMGQFF. Full variable domain (rest looked up from reference TRBV7-9 and TRBJ2-1): DTGVSQNPRHKITKRGQNVTFRCDPISEHNRLYWYRQTLGQGPEFLTYFQNEAQLEKSRLLSDRFSAERPKGSFSTLEIQRTEQGDSAMYLCASSLRDMGQFFGPGTRLTVL.

The V call is TRBV20-1, the J call TRBJ2-5; 9 bases match TRBD2. The V and J ends lost 4 bases and 3 bases, in that order; junction bases with no gene match: 6. Germline CDR1 is DFQATT and CDR2 is SNEGSKA (reference sequence). This CDR3 contains 14 residues. The CDR3 DNA reads TGCAGTGCTAATGCGATAGCGGGGGAAGAGACCCAGTACTTC. It translates to CSANAIAGEETQYF.

The chain combines TRBV11-3 with TRBJ1-1; 7 bases are shared with TRBD1. The trim removed 5 bases at V and 6 bases at J, leaving 6 bases unmatched. The CDR3 length is 13 residues. Per germline, CDR1 SGHNT and CDR2 YENEEA. The CDR3 bases are TGTGCCAGCAGCCGTGACAGGGACGCTGAAGCTTTCTTT. It translates to CASSRDRDAEAFF.

This clonotype came up a few times. The chain joins TRBV12-3 or TRBV12-4 to TRBJ2-2; possibly TRBD1 for D (6 bases). V dropped 6 bases and J dropped 6 bases, with 11 bases sitting between them. CDR3 length: 13 residues. The CDR3 coding sequence is TGTGCCAGCAGCTCAGGGGTTCCCGGGGAGCTGTTTTTT. Translation: CASSSGVPGELFF.

This clonotype appeared many times. V and J are TRBV12-3 or TRBV12-4 and TRBJ1-4; TRBD1 matches 7 bases. This CDR3 has 15 residues. The trim removed 6 bases at V and 8 bases at J, leaving 12 bases unmatched. CDR3 protein: CASSPETGFREKLFF. The CDR3, as DNA: TGTGCCAGCAGCCCCGAGACAGGGTTTCGGGAAAAACTGTTTTTT.

This clonotype was seen only a few times. This chain joins TRBV6-2 or TRBV6-3 and TRBJ1-1; D is undetermined. V was trimmed by 2 bases and J by 3 bases, leaving 16 bases between them. The CDR3 contains 16 residues. Germline V lookup: CDR1 MNHEY, CDR2 SVGEGT. The CDR3 DNA follows: TGTGCCAGCAGTTACGTCGGTGTGATTGGGGACACTGAAGCTTTCTTT. Its protein product is CASSYVGVIGDTEAFF.

The chain couples TRBV7-2 to TRBJ2-3; TRBD2 aligns across 10 bases. The CDR3 has 16 amino acids. Germline trimming cut 3 bases from V and 0 bases from J; bases unmatched to any gene: 3. The V gene's germline CDR1 is SGHTA and CDR2 FQGNSA. The CDR3 spells CASSFKTSGSTDTQYF. The CDR3 DNA is TGTGCCAGCAGCTTTAAGACTAGCGGGAGCACAGATACGCAGTATTTT.

The J gene is TRBJ2-1, the V gene TRBV7-3; D possibly corresponds to TRBD2 (6 bases). V gave up 5 bases and J gave up 4 bases, with 15 bases separating them. The germline V gene has CDR1 SGHTA and CDR2 FQGTGA. The CDR3 covers 15 residues. The CDR3 loop reads CASSPGAAGYNEQFF. In nucleotides, the CDR3 is TGTGCCAGCAGCCCTGGGGCAGCGGGTTACAATGAGCAGTTCTTC.